Listed below are T cell receptor beta chains from one sample, sequenced in a study of blood T cell repertoires in COVID-19. Here immunoSEQ multiplex PCR was the method, and the copy in TCRdb shows in-frame clones only, minus some. This sample has about 370,000 clones, with 90% found just once. The sequenced material came from peripheral blood. The source of these receptors is a man between 18 and 29 years old with active or convalescent COVID-19. Each CDR3 is given with its conserved first and last residue. The D gene is left open where the match is weak. Rows give clone size only sometimes, using once, few, many, or a class for an expanded clone.

TRBD2,TRBV27,TRBJ2-4,once,19,CASSSTSGRVQLAKNIQYF,TGTGCCAGCAGTTCGACTAGCGGGAGGGTACAGCTAGCCAAAAACATTCAGTACTTC
NA,TRBV18,TRBJ1-1,NA,14,CASCPIAGNTEAFF,TGTGCCAGTTGCCCCATTGCAGGGAACACTGAAGCTTTCTTT
NA,TRBV6-2/TRBV6-3,TRBJ2-7,NA,12,CASSYSYYEQYF,TGTGCCAGCAGTTACTCATACTACGAGCAGTACTTC
TRBD1,TRBV29-1,TRBJ1-2,NA,13,CSVERDRQASYTF,TGCAGCGTTGAGAGGGACAGGCAGGCGAGCTACACCTTC
TRBD1,TRBV5-1,TRBJ2-2,NA,14,CASRWTGDTGELFF,TGCGCCAGCAGGTGGACAGGGGACACCGGGGAGCTGTTTTTT
NA,TRBV3-1/TRBV3-2,TRBJ1-2,NA,17,CASSQDPPMGTIHGYTF,TGTGCCAGCAGCCAAGACCCACCCATGGGGACAATTCATGGCTACACCTTC
NA,TRBV7-9,TRBJ2-2,once,18,CASSLLTSTGFLTGELFF,TGTGCCAGCAGCTTGCTGACTAGTACCGGTTTTCTCACCGGGGAGCTGTTTTTT
NA,TRBV24-1,TRBJ2-7,NA,16,CATSDFPLDRPYEQYF,TGTGCCACCAGTGATTTCCCACTGGACAGACCCTACGAGCAGTACTTC
TRBD2,TRBV5-5,TRBJ2-5,NA,16,CASSPLAGGPGETQYF,TGTGCCAGCAGCCCATTGGCGGGAGGGCCGGGGGAGACCCAGTACTTC
TRBD1,TRBV15,TRBJ2-3,NA,15,CATSSGRTGQDTQYF,TGTGCCACCAGCAGCGGTCGGACAGGTCAAGATACGCAGTATTTT
TRBD1,TRBV7-2,TRBJ1-6,NA,17,CASSLATGSGYNSPLHF,TGTGCCAGCAGCTTAGCGACAGGGTCGGGCTATAATTCACCCCTCCACTTT
TRBD1,TRBV7-3,TRBJ1-1,NA,13,CASSYTGGTEAFF,TGTGCCAGCAGCTACACAGGGGGCACTGAAGCTTTCTTT
TRBD2,TRBV9,TRBJ2-1,NA,15,CASRANSGGNNEQFF,TGTGCCAGCAGGGCAAATAGCGGGGGGAACAATGAGCAGTTCTTC
TRBD1,TRBV6-6,TRBJ1-2,once,14,CASSYMDRGYGYTF,TGTGCCAGCAGTTACATGGACAGGGGCTATGGCTACACCTTC
NA,TRBV30,TRBJ1-3,NA,14,CAWSPPGDGNTIYF,TGTGCCTGGAGTCCCCCAGGGGATGGAAACACCATATATTTT
TRBD2,TRBV20-1,TRBJ2-5,NA,13,CSASMASGGTQYF,TGCAGTGCTAGTATGGCTAGCGGTGGGACCCAGTACTTC
TRBD2,TRBV6-4,TRBJ2-1,NA,15,CASSEGTSGSNEQFF,TGTGCCAGCAGTGAGGGGACTAGCGGGAGCAATGAGCAGTTCTTC
NA,TRBV7-9,TRBJ1-6,NA,14,CASSSQGNNSPLHF,TGTGCCAGCAGCTCCCAGGGGAATAATTCACCCCTCCACTTT
NA,TRBV6-5,TRBJ1-4,NA,15,CASRGGLATNEKLFF,TGTGCCAGCCGGGGGGGATTGGCAACTAATGAAAAACTGTTTTTT
TRBD1,TRBV19,TRBJ1-4,NA,18,CASRIVGLPAGTGEKLFF,TGTGCCAGCCGAATAGTTGGGCTACCTGCCGGGACAGGCGAAAAACTGTTTTTT
NA,TRBV28,TRBJ1-4,NA,15,CASSLWPIFNEKLFF,TGTGCCAGCAGTTTATGGCCTATTTTTAATGAAAAACTGTTTTTT
NA,TRBV2,TRBJ1-6,once,12,CASQEDHSPLHF,TGTGCCAGCCAGGAAGACCATTCACCCCTCCACTTT
NA,TRBV4-1,TRBJ2-1,NA,15,CASSHGDTLYNEQFF,TGCGCCAGCAGCCACGGGGACACGTTATACAATGAGCAGTTCTTC